The 14 T cell receptor beta chains below all came from one sample that was sequenced in a study of neurological immune-mediated disorders. Described time point: longitudinal time-point 3. MiXCR, run by TCRdb on the 5' RACE reads, gives a single entry per CDR3 protein. The sample consists of tens of thousands of distinct CDR3 sequences, 4.3% of them appearing once. The specimen sequenced was PBMCs. The receptors were gathered from a woman in her sixties with multiple sclerosis.

At least ten counts were recorded for this clonotype. The V gene is TRBV20-1, the J gene TRBJ2-2; TRBD2 aligns across 9 bases. The CDR3 extends over 16 amino acids. The V and J ends lost 5 bases and 7 bases, in that order; junction bases with no gene match: 14. Germline V CDR1 and CDR2: DFQATT, SNEGSKA (reference sequence). The CDR3 region is CSARVGGGAFHGELFF. Here the CDR3 DNA reads TGCAGTGCTCGAGTCGGCGGGGGGGCTTTTCACGGGGAGCTGTTTTTT.

This clonotype was seen many times. V and J are TRBV6-5 and TRBJ2-5; D perhaps matches TRBD1 (6 bases). Germline V gives CDR1 MNHEY, CDR2 SVGAGI. This CDR3 spans 14 amino acids. V lost 5 bases, J lost 0 bases, and 10 bases lay in between. CDR3 sequence reads: CASSLGQYQETQYF. CDR3 DNA: TGTGCCAGCAGTCTCGGACAGTACCAAGAGACCCAGTACTTC.

At least ten counts were recorded for this clonotype. The chain combines TRBV12-5 with TRBJ1-5; tentatively, D is TRBD1 (5 bases). Germline lookup yields CDR1 LGHNT and CDR2 FRNRAP. This CDR3 comprises 15 residues. Trimming removed 1 base from V and 0 bases from J, with 7 bases in between. The CDR3 loop is CASGLGGVSNQPQHF. The CDR3 DNA follows: TGTGCTAGTGGTTTGGGGGGGGTTAGCAATCAGCCCCAGCATTTT.

This clonotype was seen a handful of times. The rearrangement links TRBV10-2 to TRBJ1-5; TRBD1 aligns across 10 bases. J lost 5 bases, V lost 5 bases, and 3 bases had no gene match. The CDR3 totals 14 residues. CDR1 is WSHSY, CDR2 SAAADI, per germline. DNA of the CDR3: TGCGCCAGCAGTATTGGACAGGGGGATCAGCCCCAGCATTTT. Translation: CASSIGQGDQPQHF.

Many counts were recorded for this clonotype. The chain carries TRBV7-9 and TRBJ2-3; a weak D match, TRBD1 (5 bases). The V end was cut by 1 base, the J end by 5 bases, with 13 bases between. Germline loops: CDR1 SEHNR, CDR2 FQNEAQ (reference sequence). There are 15 residues in the CDR3. In nucleotides, the CDR3 is TGTGCCAGCAGCTTAGTGGGGCAGGGCGTAGATACGCAGTATTTT. It is translated as CASSLVGQGVDTQYF.

This clonotype was seen ten or more times. V and J are TRBV27 and TRBJ1-1, with D possibly TRBD1 on 5 matching bases. The germline CDR1 and CDR2 sequences are MNHEY and SMNVEV (reference sequence). The germline V and J ends were trimmed by 5 bases and 2 bases, with 12 bases remaining between them. The CDR3 sequence is 14 residues long. The CDR3 reads CASSGLTVNTEAFF. As DNA, the CDR3 is TGTGCCAGCAGTGGATTGACAGTCAACACTGAAGCTTTCTTT.

This clonotype was counted ten times or more. This rearrangement joins TRBV18 to TRBJ2-3; D is unclear. The CDR3 loop spans 15 amino acids. V shed 3 bases and J shed 1 base, with 11 bases lying between them. CDR1 and CDR2 (germline): KGHSH, LQKENI. The CDR3 here is CASSPVRAGTDTQYF. The DNA of the CDR3 is TGTGCCAGCTCACCTGTCCGAGCAGGCACAGATACGCAGTATTTT.

This clonotype showed up many times. The chain's CDR3 is CSARDPDGINEQYF. CDR3 DNA: TGCAGTGCTAGAGATCCAGATGGTATCAACGAGCAGTACTTC. The V gene is TRBV20-1, the J gene TRBJ2-7; D is ambiguous. Trimming left V 0 bases short and J 5 bases short, with 14 bases between. CDR1 is DFQATT, CDR2 SNEGSKA, per germline (reference sequence). This CDR3 region has 14 residues.

Ten or more counts support this clonotype. This chain joins TRBV6-5 and TRBJ1-2; D uncertain. CDR1 is MNHEY, CDR2 SVGAGI, per germline. The CDR3 contains 15 residues. With 0 bases removed from V and 4 bases from J, the gap between germline ends came to 12 bases. CDR3 sequence: CASSYSSDTSYGYTF. For the CDR3, the DNA is TGTGCCAGCAGTTACTCCAGCGATACTTCCTATGGCTACACCTTC.

This clonotype was counted ten times or more. The chain joins TRBV2 to TRBJ2-2; 8 bases align to TRBD1. After removal of 7 bases from V and 3 bases from J, the junction contained 13 bases not matched to a gene. CDR3 size: 17 residues. From germline, CDR1 is SNHLY and CDR2 FYNNEI. The DNA for the CDR3 is TGTGCCAGCAAGAGGGCCAGGGGGCGCACGGACACCGGGGAGCTGTTTTTT. Its translation: CASKRARGRTDTGELFF.

Ten or more counts support this clonotype. The rearrangement links TRBV20-1 to TRBJ1-1, with D hard to call. V was cut by 1 base and J by 1 base, with 10 bases left in between. CDR3 size: 14 residues. Germline V gene lookup returns CDR1 DFQATT and CDR2 SNEGSKA (reference sequence). DNA of the CDR3: TGCAGTGCTAGAGCCTGGCAGAGGAACACTGAAGCTTTCTTT. Translation: CSARAWQRNTEAFF.

This clonotype was seen repeatedly, ten times or more. DNA for the CDR3: TGTGCCAGCAGAGACCAAAGGAATGAGCAGTTCTTC. Translated, it gives CASRDQRNEQFF. The gene calls are TRBV6-2 or TRBV6-3 and TRBJ2-1; D is ambiguous. This CDR3 has 12 amino acids. The V and J ends lost 6 bases and 7 bases respectively, with 10 bases between them. Germline V gene lookup returns CDR1 MNHEY and CDR2 SVGEGT.

This clonotype occurred many times. The gene calls are TRBV5-1 and TRBJ2-7; TRBD1 matches 7 bases. CDR3 size: 15 residues. Germline V gene lookup returns CDR1 SGHRS and CDR2 YFSETQ. V lost 4 bases to trimming and J lost 6 bases; unmatched junction nucleotides: 13. In nucleotides, the CDR3 is TGCGCCAGCAGCGTTGATCCAGACAGGGTCAGCGAGCAGTACTTC. Translating it yields CASSVDPDRVSEQYF. The variable domain in full, with the rest retrieved from reference TRBV5-1 and TRBJ2-7, is KAGVTQTPRYLIKTRGQQVTLSCSPISGHRSVSWYQQTPGQGLQFLFEYFSETQRNKGNFPGRFSGRQFSNSRSEMNVSTLELGDSALYLCASSVDPDRVSEQYFGPGTRLTVT.

This clonotype was seen repeatedly, ten times or more. The rearrangement joins TRBV2 to TRBJ1-5, with D perhaps matching TRBD1 (5 bases). Germline values: CDR1 SNHLY, CDR2 FYNNEI. CDR3 length equals 13 residues. V shed 8 bases and J shed 5 bases, with 13 bases lying between them. The CDR3 DNA reads TGTGCCAGCGCTGGGCAGGGCCATCAGCCCCAGCATTTT. Its protein product is CASAGQGHQPQHF.